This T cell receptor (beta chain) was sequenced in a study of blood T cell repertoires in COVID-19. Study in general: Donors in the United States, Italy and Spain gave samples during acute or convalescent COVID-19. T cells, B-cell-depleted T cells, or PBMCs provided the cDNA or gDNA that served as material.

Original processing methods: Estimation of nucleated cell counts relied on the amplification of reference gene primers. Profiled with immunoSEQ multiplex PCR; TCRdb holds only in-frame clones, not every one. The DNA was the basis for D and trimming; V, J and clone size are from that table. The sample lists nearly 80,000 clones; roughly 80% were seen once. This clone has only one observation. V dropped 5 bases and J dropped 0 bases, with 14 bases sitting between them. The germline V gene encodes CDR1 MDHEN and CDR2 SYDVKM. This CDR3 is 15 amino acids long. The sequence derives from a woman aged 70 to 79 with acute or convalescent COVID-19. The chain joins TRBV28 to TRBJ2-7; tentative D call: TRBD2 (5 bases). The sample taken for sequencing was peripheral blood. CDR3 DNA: TGTGCCAGCAGTATCTCCAGCGGATACTCCTACGAGCAGTACTTC. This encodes CASSISSGYSYEQYF. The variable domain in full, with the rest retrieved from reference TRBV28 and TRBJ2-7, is DVKVTQSSRYLVKRTGEKVFLECVQDMDHENMFWYRQDPGLGLRLIYFSYDVKMKEKGDIPEGYSVSREKKERFSLILESASTNQTSMYLCASSISSGYSYEQYFGPGTRLTVT.